This TCR beta chain comes out of a study of radiotherapy plus CTLA-4 blockade in lung cancer. Study background: Overall, 18% of patients showed an objective response, while about 30% attained disease control.

Findings and limits, study-wide: Interferon-beta, together with early blood T cell clone dynamics, reportedly best predicted response. TCR clones from tumors expanded in blood after radiotherapy plus ipilimumab.

It was focal radiation plus CTLA-4 blockade with ipilimumab that patients with chemo-refractory metastatic non-small-cell lung cancer received. As to this clone: Its matching antigen is unknown.

The CDR3 runs 17 residues. J was trimmed by 7 bases and V by 1 base; bases with no gene match: 11. Germline-derived CDR1 and CDR2 are LGHNA and YNFKEQ. Data came from immunoSEQ multiplex PCR; TCRdb stores just in-frame clones and leaves some out. The sample carries under 90,000 clones, around 72% recorded once. The chain is built from TRBV4-2 and TRBJ2-2; 8 bases agree with TRBD2. Sequencing used peripheral blood, obtained from a patient treated with radiotherapy plus ipilimumab. This TCR derives from a human donor with non-small cell lung cancer that progressed on radiotherapy plus ipilimumab. The DNA for the CDR3 is TGTGCCAGCAGCCAAGGCACGCGGCGGGAGGTCAACGGGGAGCTGTTTTTT. This sequence encodes CASSQGTRREVNGELFF.